This T cell receptor beta chain appears in the sequencing data of a study of blood T cells in healthy people across ages. V lost 1 base, J lost 0 bases, and 1 base stayed unmatched. Germline V lookup: CDR1 SGHVS, CDR2 FNYEAQ. There are 15 residues in the CDR3. Together with a sample-barcoded 5' primer, a J-beta primer mix was included in a second PCR lasting about 7 to 12 cycles. TCRdb reanalysed the 5' RACE reads using MiXCR and keeps one entry per CDR3 protein. The table lists over a million distinct CDR3 sequences, approximately 42% of them singletons. In this sample, this clonotype turned up many times.

The rearrangement uses TRBV7-6 and TRBJ2-3, with 7 bases that match TRBD1. Sequenced sample: blood. This clonotype originated in a woman younger than 30 in good health. This CDR3 reads CASSLVGQSTDTQYF. CDR3 coding DNA: TGTGCCAGCAGCTTAGTGGGACAGAGCACAGATACGCAGTATTTT.